Listed below are T cell receptor beta chains from one sample, sequenced in a study of T cell changes during pregnancy in multiple sclerosis. The table came from immunoSEQ multiplex PCR; TCRdb's copy has only in-frame clones and leaves some out. The sample carries roughly 84,000 clones, approximately 92% recorded once. Here the sequenced sample was peripheral blood, taken in the third trimester of pregnancy. The receptors originated from a female donor in good health, enrolled as a control in a pregnancy study. CDR3s include the opening cysteine and the closing phenylalanine or tryptophan. A D gene is named only where the DNA matches it firmly.

d_gene | j_gene | v_gene | CDR3aa | CDR3nt
. | TRBJ2-5 | TRBV28 | CASSFDEAEETQYF | TGTGCCAGCAGTTTCGATGAGGCCGAAGAGACCCAGTACTTC
. | TRBJ2-5 | TRBV2 | CASSGRPQETQYF | TGTGCCAGCAGTGGGAGACCCCAAGAGACCCAGTACTTC
TRBD1 | TRBJ1-1 | TRBV7-9 | CAVNHYEQGASLLNTEAFF | TGTGCAGTCAATCATTATGAACAGGGGGCGAGTCTCCTGAACACTGAAGCTTTCTTT
. | TRBJ1-2 | TRBV10-3 | CAISVDLTANYGYTF | TGTGCCATCAGTGTGGATTTGACAGCTAACTATGGCTACACCTTC
. | TRBJ2-5 | TRBV11-2 | CASSLQGETQYF | TGTGCCAGCAGCTTACAGGGAGAGACCCAGTACTTC
. | TRBJ1-3 | TRBV10-3 | CAISEGAYTGNTIYF | TGTGCCATCAGTGAGGGGGCGTACACGGGAAACACCATATATTTT
TRBD2 | TRBJ2-2 | TRBV5-4 | CASSFQTSGANTGELFF | TGTGCCAGCAGCTTTCAGACTAGCGGGGCGAACACCGGGGAGCTGTTTTTT
TRBD2 | TRBJ2-1 | TRBV6-1 | CASGRLADYNEQFF | TGTGCCAGCGGTCGCCTAGCGGATTACAATGAGCAGTTCTTC
. | TRBJ2-7 | TRBV4-1 | CASSQERDFLTYEQYF | TGCGCCAGCAGCCAAGAACGGGACTTCCTAACCTACGAGCAGTACTTC
. | TRBJ2-3 | TRBV5-4 | CASSLDLRTDTQYF | TGTGCCAGCAGCTTGGATCTTCGCACAGATACGCAGTATTTT
. | TRBJ2-4 | TRBV6-6 | CASSYSDSGSKNIQYF | TGTGCCAGCAGTTACTCCGATTCGGGGTCCAAAAACATTCAGTACTTC
TRBD2 | TRBJ2-2 | TRBV7-2 | CASSLAGTSGTPIVGELFF | TGTGCCAGCAGCTTAGCCGGGACTAGCGGGACCCCGATCGTAGGGGAGCTGTTTTTT
. | TRBJ2-1 | TRBV9 | CASSVEGGPYNEQFF | TGTGCCAGCAGCGTAGAAGGCGGCCCCTACAATGAGCAGTTCTTC
. | TRBJ2-1 | TRBV30 | CAWSSGQLYNEQFF | TGTGCCTGGAGCTCGGGACAACTATACAATGAGCAGTTCTTC